The 20 T cell receptor beta chains below come from one sample, sequenced in a study of cytomegalovirus exposure and HLA in healthy donors. Both 60 Vbeta primers and 13 Jbeta primers went into the PCR. Repertoires were generated with immunoSEQ multiplex PCR, while TCRdb's copy carries only in-frame clones and drops some. The data contain roughly 200,000 clones, about four fifths of them singletons. The sample taken for sequencing was PBMCs. Receptor source: a girl between 10 and 17 years old in good health and CMV-seropositive.

This sequence joins TRBV7-9 and TRBJ2-3; D ambiguous. V was pared by 5 bases and J by 8 bases, with 11 bases between. From germline, CDR1 is SEHNR and CDR2 FQNEAQ (reference sequence). This CDR3 comprises 12 residues. The CDR3 here is CASSNTESTQYF. The CDR3 DNA is TGTGCCAGCAGCAATACAGAGAGTACGCAGTATTTT.

This clone appeared once. The V gene is TRBV5-4, the J gene TRBJ2-3; TRBD2 is a possible D gene (6 bases). The CDR3 runs 16 residues. The germline V gene encodes CDR1 SGHNT and CDR2 YYREEE (reference sequence). V was cut by 4 bases and J by 6 bases, with 21 bases left in between. CDR3 sequence (DNA): TGTGCCAGCAGCCGGAGGGAGACTAGGCCTGCGGATACGCAGTATTTT. Translated: CASSRRETRPADTQYF.

This clone was observed once. The chain has TRBV18 and TRBJ1-4; D uncertain. CDR3 length: 18 residues. The germline CDR1 and CDR2 sequences are KGHSH and LQKENI. V was cut by 2 bases and J by 10 bases, with 26 bases left in between. CDR3 sequence (DNA): TGTGCCAGCTCACCATCTGGAGGTTCGGCGGCCGGGGTTGGAAAACTGTTTTTT. This gives the protein CASSPSGGSAAGVGKLFF.

In nucleotides, the CDR3 is TGTGCCAGCAGCACACGGGACAGGGGATTGGCTTTCTTT. Encoded protein: CASSTRDRGLAFF. The chain uses TRBV7-2 and TRBJ1-1; 10 bases are shared with TRBD1. CDR1 and CDR2 from the germline V gene are SGHTA and FQGNSA. CDR3 length: 13 amino acids. V lost 5 bases to trimming and J lost 11 bases; unmatched junction nucleotides: 8.

The chain is built from TRBV29-1 and TRBJ2-1; TRBD1 agrees at 7 bases. Trimming took 2 bases from V and 4 from J; bases not matched to a gene: 11. The CDR3 has 16 residues. In germline, CDR1 is SQVTM, CDR2 ANQGSEA. The CDR3 DNA reads as TGCAGCGTTGAATTCCGTCAGGGGGTCTTGTACAATGAGCAGTTCTTC. Translated: CSVEFRQGVLYNEQFF.

The J gene is TRBJ2-7, the V gene TRBV2; 7 bases fit TRBD1. This CDR3 region has 11 residues. With 6 bases clipped from V and 8 bases from J, the junction kept 4 bases outside the gene matches. The germline gives CDR1 SNHLY, CDR2 FYNNEI. CDR3 residues: CASRGTVKQYF. The CDR3 coding sequence is TGTGCCAGCAGAGGGACAGTGAAGCAGTACTTC.

This clone was seen once. The chain has TRBV5-6 and TRBJ2-7, with a weak D call TRBD1 (6 bases). The CDR3 is 13 residues long. The ends were cut back, 3 bases at V and 2 bases at J, with 9 bases in the middle. CDR1 is SGHDT and CDR2 is YYEEEE in the germline V gene. As DNA, the CDR3 is TGTGCCAGCAGCTACGGACAGACCTACGAGCAGTACTTC. It encodes CASSYGQTYEQYF. Looking up the rest from reference TRBV5-6 and TRBJ2-7 gives the full variable domain: DAGVTQSPTHLIKTRGQQVTLRCSPKSGHDTVSWYQQALGQGPQFIFQYYEEEERQRGNFPDRFSGHQFPNYSSELNVNALLLGDSALYLCASSYGQTYEQYFGPGTRLTVT.

The rearrangement joins TRBV29-1 to TRBJ1-2; tentatively, D is TRBD1 (6 bases). The germline V and J ends were trimmed by 3 bases and 4 bases, with 15 bases remaining between them. Germline V gene sequence: CDR1 SQVTM, CDR2 ANQGSEA. The CDR3 contains 14 residues. As DNA, the CDR3 is TGCAGCGTTGACAAGGGGGGGTACGTCTATGGCTACACCTTC. This encodes CSVDKGGYVYGYTF.

The chain couples TRBV5-5 to TRBJ2-1; tentatively, D is TRBD2 (7 bases). This CDR3 is built from 17 residues. The germline gives CDR1 SGHKS, CDR2 YYEKEE (reference sequence). Trimming pared 4 bases from V and 4 bases from J, leaving 21 bases between. CDR3 in DNA: TGTGCCAGCAGCCCACTCAGGTCGCGGGGGCCTTACAATGAGCAGTTCTTC. Encoded protein: CASSPLRSRGPYNEQFF.

The V call is TRBV10-3, the J call TRBJ2-2; TRBD1 might be the D (5 bases). The CDR3 runs 16 residues. V was clipped by 0 bases and J by 0 bases, with 8 bases between them. Looked up from germline, CDR1 is ENHRY and CDR2 is SYGVKD. CDR3 sequence reads: CAISESETANTGELFF. The CDR3 nucleotides are TGTGCCATCAGTGAGTCGGAGACAGCGAACACCGGGGAGCTGTTTTTT.

The rearrangement joins TRBV11-2 to TRBJ2-1; a possible D gene is TRBD2 (7 bases). In germline, CDR1 is SGHAT, CDR2 FQNNGV. The CDR3 sequence is 16 residues long. Trimming removed 4 bases at V and 7 bases at J, with 20 bases between. CDR3 sequence (DNA): TGTGCCAGCAGCTCCCTTGTGGGGGGGCTGGGGAATGAGCAGTTCTTC. Its protein is CASSSLVGGLGNEQFF.

CDR3 sequence reads: CASSLFRGGTDTQYF. The CDR3 region has the DNA TGTGCCAGCAGCTTATTCCGGGGGGGCACAGATACGCAGTATTTT. This chain joins TRBV5-6 and TRBJ2-3, with 7 bases matching TRBD2. Germline lookup yields CDR1 SGHDT and CDR2 YYEEEE. V was pared by 2 bases and J by 1 base, with 4 bases of the junction left unmatched. CDR3 length: 15 amino acids.

The CDR3 is CASSLGYGGAYEQYF. CDR3 in DNA: TGCGCCAGCAGCTTGGGGTACGGGGGGGCCTACGAGCAGTACTTC. V and J are TRBV5-1 and TRBJ2-7; 8 positions match TRBD2. V was pared by 0 bases and J by 2 bases, with 4 bases of the junction left unmatched. Germline lookup yields CDR1 SGHRS and CDR2 YFSETQ. The CDR3 runs to 15 residues.

The V gene is TRBV18, the J gene TRBJ1-1; D call uncertain. CDR3 length: 15 residues. Per the germline V gene, CDR1 is KGHSH and CDR2 is LQKENI. Trimming pared 6 bases from V and 1 base from J, leaving 15 bases between. CDR3 in DNA: TGTGCCAGCTCCACGGTCGTGGCGGGGAACACTGAAGCTTTCTTT. It yields the protein CASSTVVAGNTEAFF.

The rearrangement links TRBV28 to TRBJ1-2, with 7 bases aligning to TRBD1. With V trimmed by 5 bases and J by 6 bases, 6 bases remained unmatched. The CDR3 loop spans 13 amino acids. CDR1 is MDHEN and CDR2 is SYDVKM in the germline V gene. The CDR3 loop reads CASSSHRGHGYTF. DNA of the CDR3: TGTGCCAGCAGTAGCCACAGGGGTCATGGCTACACCTTC.

Written as DNA, the CDR3 is TGTGCCAGCAGCTACCCCGCGACAGGGAGGGAGACCCAGTACTTC. Its translation: CASSYPATGRETQYF. V and J are TRBV5-6 and TRBJ2-5, with a possible D match to TRBD1 (7 bases). The CDR3 extends over 15 amino acids. The germline V and J ends were trimmed by 3 bases and 5 bases, with 17 bases remaining between them. Germline V gives CDR1 SGHDT, CDR2 YYEEEE.

V is TRBV7-2 and J is TRBJ1-2; no definite D call. Germline-derived CDR1 and CDR2 are SGHTA and FQGNSA. This CDR3 spans 14 amino acids. Between the trimmed V and J ends, which lost 2 bases and 7 bases, there was a span of 14 bases. CDR3 in amino acids: CASSLSSLLAGYTF. The CDR3 DNA follows: TGTGCCAGCAGCTTATCCTCGCTCCTGGCTGGCTACACCTTC.

V and J are TRBV6-5 and TRBJ1-4; 10 positions match TRBD1. Unmatched junction bases numbered 3, after V lost 4 bases and J lost 7 bases. CDR1 and CDR2 from the germline V gene are MNHEY and SVGAGI. The length of the CDR3 is 14 residues. CDR3 in amino acids: CASSSGTGVEKLFF. CDR3 nucleotides: TGTGCCAGCAGTTCCGGGACAGGGGTTGAAAAACTGTTTTTT.

The chain couples TRBV5-1 to TRBJ2-1, with D uncertain. The CDR3 consists of 13 residues. Germline V gene sequence: CDR1 SGHRS, CDR2 YFSETQ. Deletions cut 4 bases from V and 9 bases from J, with 14 bases between. The CDR3 DNA reads as TGCGCCAGCAGCGTTTACTGGGCAAGTGAGCAGTTCTTC. Its translation: CASSVYWASEQFF.

This chain uses TRBV4-1 with TRBJ1-5, with 11 bases that match TRBD1. The CDR3 length is 17 residues. J lost 6 bases, V lost 1 base, and 8 bases had no gene match. CDR1 and CDR2 (germline): MGHRA, YSYEKL. CDR3 in DNA: TGCGCCAGCAGCCAAGGGACAGGGGGCCGGATCGGTCAGCCCCAGCATTTT. Protein sequence: CASSQGTGGRIGQPQHF.